This T cell receptor beta chain was identified in a study of cytomegalovirus exposure and HLA in healthy donors. Study outcomes and limitations: Cytomegalovirus status was reportedly diagnosed by the classifier with high specificity and sensitivity. According to a later analysis, TCR clusters from the first cohort tended to co-occur in the 110 or so validation repertoires. The investigators catalogued about 170 TCR beta chains as cytomegalovirus-associated.

The donors were in the approximately 120-subject validation cohort; that cohort was separate from the roughly 700-subject first cohort. Trimming cost V 5 bases and J 3 bases; bases outside gene matches: 7. This CDR3 contains 16 residues. Per germline, CDR1 MNHEY and CDR2 SMNVEV (reference sequence). This table comes from immunoSEQ multiplex PCR, and its TCRdb copy is limited to in-frame clones, with some not included. The sample has some 90,000 clones, about 90% seen once. As for this clone: What it recognizes is unknown.

The sequence was obtained from a man between 18 and 35 years old in good health and CMV-seropositive. The sequencing sample was made of PBMCs. V is TRBV27 and J is TRBJ2-1; 10 bases are a match to TRBD2. DNA for the CDR3: TGTGCCAGCAGTCCCCTAGCGGGAGTAAACTACAATGAGCAGTTCTTC. This gives the protein CASSPLAGVNYNEQFF.